What follows are 5 T cell receptor beta chains derived from one specimen sequenced in a study of blood T cell repertoires in COVID-19. The assay was immunoSEQ multiplex PCR, and TCRdb's table has in-frame clones only and misses some. The top ten clones hold 1.9% of a sample with about 240,000 clones, about four fifths of them seen once. Material for sequencing was peripheral blood. All receptors come from a man between 25 and 39 years old who had recovered from COVID-19.

The chain combines TRBV3-1 (or the pseudogene TRBV3-2) with TRBJ1-6; D gene uncertain. CDR3 length: 16 amino acids. Germline CDR1 reads LGHDT; CDR2 reads YNNKEL (reference sequence). V lost 2 bases to trimming and J lost 5 bases, with 13 bases between them. This CDR3 reads CASSQFLEPDNSPLHF. DNA for the CDR3: TGTGCCAGCAGCCAATTCTTGGAGCCGGATAATTCACCCCTCCACTTT.

The chain uses TRBV19 and TRBJ2-1; tentative D call: TRBD1 (5 bases). Germline CDR1 reads LNHDA; CDR2 reads SQIVND (reference sequence). This CDR3 has 15 residues. V was pared by 5 bases and J by 6 bases, with 17 bases between. CDR3: CASSSQGTVANEQFF. For the CDR3, the DNA is TGTGCCAGTAGTTCTCAGGGAACTGTCGCCAATGAGCAGTTCTTC.

This clone was recorded at least ten times. The chain combines TRBV4-2 with TRBJ1-5; TRBD1 matches at 12 bases. CDR1 and CDR2 from the germline V gene are LGHNA and YNFKEQ. V dropped 4 bases and J dropped 7; count of bases not matched to a gene: 5. This CDR3 has 15 residues. The CDR3 nucleotides are TGTGCCAGCAGCCGGGGGACAGGGGGCTTCCAGCCCCAGCATTTT. Translated: CASSRGTGGFQPQHF.

This clone was observed a handful of times. The chain combines TRBV7-9 with TRBJ1-3; 11 bases fit TRBD1. Trimming took 6 bases from V and 2 from J; bases not matched to a gene: 0. The germline V gene has CDR1 SEHNR and CDR2 FQNEAQ (reference sequence). The CDR3 consists of 14 residues. The CDR3 loop is CASRGQGAGNTIYF. In DNA, the CDR3 is TGTGCCAGCAGGGGACAGGGGGCTGGAAACACCATATATTTT.

The gene calls are TRBV7-7 and TRBJ2-3; the match to TRBD1 covers 9 bases. Germline values: CDR1 SSHAT, CDR2 FNYEAQ (reference sequence). V shed 6 bases and J 0 bases; nucleotides not matched to a gene: 10. The CDR3 length is 17 residues. CDR3 sequence reads: CASSLTYGTGSTDTQYF. In DNA form, the CDR3 reads TGTGCCAGCAGTCTCACCTACGGGACAGGGAGCACAGATACGCAGTATTTT.